A single sample gave rise to the 23 T cell receptor beta chains below, sequenced in a study of cytomegalovirus exposure and HLA in healthy donors. In the PCR, 60 Vbeta and 13 Jbeta primers were used. Sequencing used immunoSEQ multiplex PCR; TCRdb keeps in-frame clones, though not all of them. This table holds under 150,000 clones, about 68% found once. The sequencing sample was made of PBMCs. These receptors were taken from a woman aged 40 to 50 in good health and CMV-seropositive.

The chain couples TRBV19 to TRBJ1-5, with D possibly being TRBD1 (5 bases). Germline V CDR1 and CDR2: LNHDA, SQIVND (reference sequence). V was cut by 3 bases and J by 3 bases, with 9 bases left in between. The CDR3 loop spans 14 amino acids. The DNA for the CDR3 is TGTGCCAGTAGTATCAACAGGTCCAATCAGCCCCAGCATTTT. Its translation: CASSINRSNQPQHF.

The chain links TRBV6-5 to TRBJ1-1, with D uncertain. CDR1 and CDR2 from the germline V gene are MNHEY and SVGAGI. This CDR3 has 13 residues. V shed 2 bases and J shed 1 base, with 5 bases lying between them. The CDR3 is CASSYEGNTEAFF. Here the CDR3 DNA reads TGTGCCAGCAGTTACGAGGGGAACACTGAAGCTTTCTTT.

The rearrangement joins TRBV7-9 to TRBJ2-1; a weak D match, TRBD2 (6 bases). Trimming cost V 3 bases and J 7 bases, with 10 bases left between them. Per germline, CDR1 SEHNR and CDR2 FQNEAQ (reference sequence). The CDR3 has 13 residues. In nucleotides, the CDR3 is TGTGCCAGCAGCTTGGAGGGGTTGAATGAGCAGTTCTTC. Its protein is CASSLEGLNEQFF.

This sequence joins TRBV7-3 and TRBJ2-1, with a weak D call TRBD2 (6 bases). The germline V and J ends were trimmed by 1 base and 7 bases, with 14 bases remaining between them. Germline CDR1 and CDR2: SGHTA and FQGTGA. The CDR3 runs 15 residues. The CDR3 coding sequence is TGTGCCAGCAGCTTAAAGCCTAGCCGGGGGAATGAGCAGTTCTTC. Its translation is CASSLKPSRGNEQFF.

This clone was detected once. The V call is TRBV7-3, the J call TRBJ2-5; 12 positions agree with TRBD1. This CDR3 comprises 16 residues. Germline V gene sequence: CDR1 SGHTA, CDR2 FQGTGA. Trimming removed 3 bases from V and 5 bases from J; junction bases left unmatched: 7. CDR3 coding DNA: TGTGCCAGCAGCTTGCGGGGACAGGGGGCGCGGGAGACCCAGTACTTC. Its protein product is CASSLRGQGARETQYF.

The table lists this clone with a few counts. The chain is built from TRBV28 and TRBJ1-1; D unclear. Trimming removed 2 bases from V and 2 bases from J, with 15 bases in between. The V gene's germline CDR1 is MDHEN and CDR2 SYDVKM. The CDR3 consists of 16 residues. The CDR3 spells CASSLLMFGSNTEAFF. DNA of the CDR3: TGTGCCAGCAGTTTACTAATGTTTGGTAGCAACACTGAAGCTTTCTTT.

This clone was recorded once. Within the sample, other DNA sequences also encode this same CDR3. V gene TRBV19 combines with J gene TRBJ1-1; D possibly corresponds to TRBD1 (6 bases). Trimming left V 4 bases short and J 2 bases short, with 14 bases between. There are 15 residues in the CDR3. CDR1 is LNHDA, CDR2 SQIVND, per germline (reference sequence). This chain's CDR3 is CASSRGTGGNTEAFF. The CDR3 region has the DNA TGTGCCAGTAGTAGAGGGACGGGGGGCAACACTGAAGCTTTCTTT.

The genes are TRBV6-5 and TRBJ1-5; the D gene is possibly TRBD1 (6 bases). The CDR3 has 14 residues. V lost 5 bases and J lost 5, with 13 bases in between. The germline gives CDR1 MNHEY, CDR2 SVGAGI. CDR3 sequence: CASSRKQGYQPQHF. CDR3 in DNA: TGTGCCAGCAGTAGAAAACAGGGATATCAGCCCCAGCATTTT.

The chain recombines TRBV7-2 with TRBJ1-3; no clear D. This CDR3 comprises 13 residues. CDR1 and CDR2 (germline): SGHTA, FQGNSA. Between the trimmed V and J ends, which lost 4 bases and 9 bases, there was a span of 13 bases. The CDR3 protein is CASSSRQLSTIYF. CDR3 nucleotides: TGTGCCAGCAGCTCGCGACAACTTAGCACCATATATTTT.

This clone has only a few counts. The chain employs TRBV10-3 and TRBJ2-3; D is perhaps TRBD1 (6 bases). The CDR3 contains 15 residues. From germline, CDR1 is ENHRY and CDR2 SYGVKD. V was trimmed by 7 bases and J by 2 bases, leaving 16 bases between them. The CDR3 here is CAITHGTRYTDTQYF. CDR3 nucleotides: TGTGCCATCACCCACGGGACACGCTACACAGATACGCAGTATTTT.

V and J are TRBV4-3 and TRBJ2-7; D is uncertain. V lost 1 base and J lost 0, with 10 bases in between. The CDR3 has 15 amino acids. The germline V gene has CDR1 LGHNA and CDR2 YSLEER. CDR3 sequence (DNA): TGCGCCAGCAGCCAAGGTCACAGAAGCTCCTACGAGCAGTACTTC. The encoded protein is CASSQGHRSSYEQYF.

The chain joins TRBV2 to TRBJ1-1; weak D call: TRBD1 (6 bases). The CDR3 is 11 residues long. V gave up 8 bases and J gave up 8 bases, with 12 bases separating them. The germline V gene has CDR1 SNHLY and CDR2 FYNNEI. CDR3 residues: CASVGDIEAFF. The CDR3 region has the DNA TGTGCCAGCGTAGGGGACATCGAAGCTTTCTTT.

The rearrangement links TRBV27 to TRBJ1-2, with 7 nucleotides matching TRBD1. This CDR3 region has 16 residues. Germline CDR1 MNHEY, CDR2 SMNVEV (reference sequence). After removal of 5 bases from V and 7 bases from J, the junction contained 16 bases not matched to a gene. As DNA, the CDR3 is TGTGCCAGCAGTCCTATACGGGGACAGTTGAGCTTTGGCTACACCTTC. It translates to CASSPIRGQLSFGYTF.

This clone has only a few counts. This chain uses TRBV11-3 with TRBJ1-1; 11 bases agree with TRBD1. Germline V gene lookup returns CDR1 SGHNT and CDR2 YENEEA. The CDR3 runs to 15 residues. The V segment lost 4 bases and the J segment 4 bases; nucleotides outside the gene matches: 5. The CDR3 reads CASSSSGTGGTEAFF. The CDR3, as DNA: TGTGCCAGCAGCTCTAGTGGGACAGGGGGCACTGAAGCTTTCTTT. Full variable domain (missing parts from reference TRBV11-3 and TRBJ1-1): EAGVVQSPRYKIIEKKQPVAFWCNPISGHNTLYWYLQNLGQGPELLIRYENEEAVDDSQLPKDRFSAERLKGVDSTLKIQPAELGDSAVYLCASSSSGTGGTEAFFGQGTRLTVV.

This rearrangement joins TRBV28 to TRBJ2-4; TRBD1 agrees at 8 bases. Germline assignment: CDR1 MDHEN and CDR2 SYDVKM. V lost 2 bases, J lost 4 bases, and 4 bases stayed unmatched. The CDR3 consists of 15 residues. This CDR3 reads CASSLQGATKNIQYF. For the CDR3, the DNA is TGTGCCAGCAGTTTACAGGGGGCGACGAAAAACATTCAGTACTTC.

This clone is a singleton in its sample. The rearrangement joins TRBV11-2 to TRBJ2-5; TRBD2 matches 10 bases. The CDR3 is made up of 14 amino acids. Trimming cost V 3 bases and J 2 bases; bases outside gene matches: 0. Germline assignment: CDR1 SGHAT and CDR2 FQNNGV. CDR3 amino acids: CASSLGLAQETQYF. The CDR3 DNA reads TGTGCCAGCAGCTTGGGACTAGCGCAAGAGACCCAGTACTTC. The full variable domain, its missing parts supplied by reference TRBV11-2 and TRBJ2-5, is EAGVAQSPRYKIIEKRQSVAFWCNPISGHATLYWYQQILGQGPKLLIQFQNNGVVDDSQLPKDRFSAERLKGVDSTLKIQPAKLEDSAVYLCASSLGLAQETQYFGPGTRLLVL.

The CDR3 is CASSSPDRGQSNSPLHF. DNA of the CDR3: TGTGCCAGCAGTTCCCCCGACAGGGGACAGAGTAATTCACCCCTCCACTTT. The rearrangement uses TRBV28 and TRBJ1-6, with TRBD1 matching 8 bases. J was trimmed by 6 bases and V by 4 bases; bases with no gene match: 11. This CDR3 is built from 17 residues. Germline assignment: CDR1 MDHEN and CDR2 SYDVKM.

The gene calls are TRBV30 and TRBJ2-3, with D possibly TRBD2 on 5 matching bases. CDR3 length: 16 residues. The germline V and J ends were trimmed by 0 bases and 6 bases, with 19 bases remaining between them. CDR1 and CDR2 (germline): GTSNPN, SVGIG (reference sequence). CDR3 loop: CAWSVGEGTRRDTQYF. The CDR3 nucleotides are TGTGCCTGGAGTGTTGGTGAGGGAACCCGCCGGGATACGCAGTATTTT.

This clone was found once. The gene calls are TRBV19 and TRBJ2-5, with 9 bases that match TRBD2. Trimming at V came to 4 bases and at J to 10 bases, leaving 4 bases not matched to a gene. In germline, CDR1 is LNHDA, CDR2 SQIVND (reference sequence). CDR3 length: 12 residues. The CDR3 region is CASSTSGKDQYF. CDR3 in DNA: TGTGCCAGTAGTACTAGCGGGAAGGACCAGTACTTC.

This chain connects TRBV7-9 to TRBJ2-3; D perhaps matches TRBD2 (6 bases). This CDR3 has 15 amino acids. In germline, CDR1 is SEHNR, CDR2 FQNEAQ (reference sequence). The V end lost 4 bases, the J end lost 3 bases, and 14 bases lay between the germline ends. The CDR3 DNA follows: TGTGCCAGCAGCTCGACTAGTTTTCTGACAGATACGCAGTATTTT. Amino acids: CASSSTSFLTDTQYF.

The rearrangement links TRBV9 to TRBJ2-3; 10 bases agree with TRBD1. This CDR3 contains 15 residues. Germline V gene data show CDR1 as SGDLS and CDR2 as YYNGEE. V dropped 3 bases and J dropped 6; count of bases not matched to a gene: 7. This CDR3 reads CASSEGQGITDTQYF. CDR3 nucleotides: TGTGCCAGCAGCGAGGGACAGGGGATAACTGATACGCAGTATTTT. Full variable domain (rest looked up from reference TRBV9 and TRBJ2-3): DSGVTQTPKHLITATGQRVTLRCSPRSGDLSVYWYQQSLDQGLQFLIQYYNGEERAKGNILERFSAQQFPDLHSELNLSSLELGDSALYFCASSEGQGITDTQYFGPGTRLTVL.

This clone appeared a single time. The chain carries TRBV9 and TRBJ2-7; 8 bases fit TRBD2. The germline V gene encodes CDR1 SGDLS and CDR2 YYNGEE. The CDR3 loop spans 13 amino acids. V lost 3 bases and J lost 1; bases outside the gene matches: 0. The CDR3 is CASSAGGSYEQYF. In DNA, the CDR3 is TGTGCCAGCAGCGCGGGAGGGTCCTACGAGCAGTACTTC.

This clone was detected only a few times. The chain links TRBV11-2 to TRBJ2-2; 7 bases match TRBD1. Germline trimming cut 4 bases from V and 10 bases from J; bases unmatched to any gene: 9. Germline V gene sequence: CDR1 SGHAT, CDR2 FQNNGV. CDR3 length: 14 amino acids. CDR3 in DNA: TGTGCCAGCAGCTCTGACAGGGTACAAATGGAGCTGTTTTTT. It is translated as CASSSDRVQMELFF.